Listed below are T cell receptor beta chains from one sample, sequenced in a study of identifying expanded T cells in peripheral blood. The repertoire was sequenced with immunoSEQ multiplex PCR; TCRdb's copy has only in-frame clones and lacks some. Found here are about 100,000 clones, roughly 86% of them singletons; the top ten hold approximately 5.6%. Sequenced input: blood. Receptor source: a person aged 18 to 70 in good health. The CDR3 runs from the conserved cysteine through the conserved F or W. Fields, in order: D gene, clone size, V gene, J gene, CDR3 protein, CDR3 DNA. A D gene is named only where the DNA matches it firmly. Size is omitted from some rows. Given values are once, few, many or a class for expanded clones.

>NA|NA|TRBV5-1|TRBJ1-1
CASSLVVGRDTEAFF
TGCGCCAGCAGCTTGGTGGTGGGGCGGGACACTGAAGCTTTCTTT
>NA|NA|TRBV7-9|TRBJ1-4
CASSPINEKLFF
TGTGCCAGCAGTCCTATTAATGAAAAACTGTTTTTT
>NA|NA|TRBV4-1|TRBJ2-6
CASSQPTRGQFSGANVLTF
TGCGCCAGCAGCCAACCGACGAGGGGCCAGTTCTCTGGGGCCAACGTCCTGACTTTC
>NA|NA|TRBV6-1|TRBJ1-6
CASTVGTLDSPLHF
TGTGCCAGCACCGTCGGGACCTTGGATTCACCCCTCCACTTT
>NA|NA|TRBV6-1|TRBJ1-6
CASSGTGLRNSPLHF
TGTGCCAGCAGTGGAACAGGGTTGAGGAATTCACCCCTCCACTTT
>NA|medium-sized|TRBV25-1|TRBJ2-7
CASSESGKAYEQYF
TGTGCCAGCAGTGAATCGGGTAAGGCCTACGAGCAGTACTTC
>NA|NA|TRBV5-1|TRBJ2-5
CASSPAGAGETQYF
TGCGCCAGCAGCCCGGCGGGGGCGGGGGAGACCCAGTACTTC
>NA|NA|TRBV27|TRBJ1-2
CASRASGAEGYTF
TGTGCCAGCAGGGCTTCAGGGGCAGAGGGCTACACCTTC
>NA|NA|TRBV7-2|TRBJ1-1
CASSLAGREAFF
TGTGCCAGCAGCTTAGCGGGCAGGGAAGCTTTCTTT
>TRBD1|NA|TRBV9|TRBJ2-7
CASSVDGTGSYEQYF
TGTGCCAGCAGCGTAGATGGGACAGGTTCCTACGAGCAGTACTTC